A single sample gave rise to the 10 T cell receptor beta chains below, sequenced in a study of T cell responses to AZD1222 COVID-19 vaccine. The assay was immunoSEQ multiplex PCR, and TCRdb's table has in-frame clones only and misses some. The top ten clones hold approximately 0.5% of a sample with roughly 170,000 clones, around nine tenths of them seen once. The sequencing used peripheral blood, collected on day 0 of AZD1222 vaccination. The receptors were sampled from an adult in good health.

The CDR3 protein is CASSLEVSGNTIYF. Here the CDR3 DNA reads TGCGCCAGCAGCTTGGAGGTATCTGGAAACACCATATATTTT. V gene TRBV5-1 combines with J gene TRBJ1-3; D call uncertain. CDR3 length equals 14 residues. Trimming left V 0 bases short and J 1 base short, with 5 bases between. Germline V gives CDR1 SGHRS, CDR2 YFSETQ.

This chain joins TRBV27 and TRBJ2-1; possible D gene TRBD2, 6 bases. Per germline, CDR1 MNHEY and CDR2 SMNVEV (reference sequence). The CDR3 loop spans 15 amino acids. Trimming took off 6 bases at V and 7 bases at J, with 19 bases between the two ends. In DNA form, the CDR3 reads TGTGCCAGCAGCCCAGGCGAAGGACGGGGGAATGAGCAGTTCTTC. It translates to CASSPGEGRGNEQFF.

The CDR3 DNA reads TGTGCCAGCAGCTTAGCCTTGGGGTTCACAGATACGCAGTATTTT. It yields the protein CASSLALGFTDTQYF. The chain couples TRBV9 to TRBJ2-3, with D hard to call. The germline V gene has CDR1 SGDLS and CDR2 YYNGEE. There are 15 residues in the CDR3. Trimming took 4 bases from V and 2 from J, leaving 14 bases between them.

The V and J genes are TRBV28 and TRBJ1-2; 10 bases are a match to TRBD1. Per germline, CDR1 MDHEN and CDR2 SYDVKM. The CDR3 covers 12 residues. V was pared by 9 bases and J by 5 bases, with 3 bases of the junction left unmatched. CDR3 sequence (DNA): TGTGCCAGTTGGACAGGGGGATATGGCTACACCTTC. Translated, it gives CASWTGGYGYTF.

This rearrangement joins TRBV28 to TRBJ2-4; no clear D. CDR3 length: 14 amino acids. The ends were cut back, 7 bases at V and 1 base at J, with 11 bases in the middle. The germline V gene has CDR1 MDHEN and CDR2 SYDVKM. The CDR3 DNA reads TGTGCCAGCATTTCCGGGTTGGCCAAAAACATTCAGTACTTC. Its translation: CASISGLAKNIQYF.

This chain uses TRBV7-2 with TRBJ1-5, with a tentative D call TRBD1 (6 bases). The V gene's germline CDR1 is SGHTA and CDR2 FQGNSA. This CDR3 spans 18 amino acids. V gave up 0 bases and J gave up 0 bases, with 15 bases separating them. The CDR3 DNA follows: TGTGCCAGCAGCTTAGCAGGGGTCGGGGGCTATAGCAATCAGCCCCAGCATTTT. Its translation is CASSLAGVGGYSNQPQHF.

This clone was seen only once. At one end the junction does not follow the germline gene, possibly because of a read error. This chain uses TRBV18 with TRBJ1-2; D may be TRBD1 (6 bases). This CDR3 is 15 amino acids long. Germline V lookup: CDR1 KGHSH, CDR2 LQKENI. The CDR3 here is CASALRDTGQAIPYF. Here the CDR3 DNA reads TGTGCCAGCGCGCTACGGGACACGGGGCAGGCCATCCCCTACTTC.

About this clone: This specimen includes other DNA sequences encoding the same CDR3. V and J are TRBV28 and TRBJ1-2, with D hard to call. The V end was cut by 3 bases, the J end by 0 bases, with 5 bases between. Germline CDR1 reads MDHEN; CDR2 reads SYDVKM. The CDR3 extends over 13 amino acids. The CDR3 region has the DNA TGTGCCAGCAGTTTGGATTCTAACTATGGCTACACCTTC. Translating it yields CASSLDSNYGYTF.

The V gene is TRBV7-2, the J gene TRBJ1-3; perhaps TRBD1 as D (6 bases). The CDR3 runs 15 residues. The germline gives CDR1 SGHTA, CDR2 FQGNSA. With 5 bases removed from V and 4 bases from J, the gap between germline ends came to 15 bases. The CDR3 is CASSPTGPFGNTIYF. As DNA, the CDR3 is TGTGCCAGCAGCCCCACAGGGCCTTTCGGAAACACCATATATTTT.

The chain couples TRBV10-3 to TRBJ2-2, with TRBD1 identical over 7 bases. Germline CDR1 is ENHRY and CDR2 is SYGVKD. The CDR3 extends over 15 amino acids. The ends lost 3 bases at V and 5 bases at J; junction bases unmatched: 6. CDR3 nucleotides: TGTGCCATCAGTGAACGACAGGGAGTGACCGGGGAGCTGTTTTTT. Translating gives CAISERQGVTGELFF.